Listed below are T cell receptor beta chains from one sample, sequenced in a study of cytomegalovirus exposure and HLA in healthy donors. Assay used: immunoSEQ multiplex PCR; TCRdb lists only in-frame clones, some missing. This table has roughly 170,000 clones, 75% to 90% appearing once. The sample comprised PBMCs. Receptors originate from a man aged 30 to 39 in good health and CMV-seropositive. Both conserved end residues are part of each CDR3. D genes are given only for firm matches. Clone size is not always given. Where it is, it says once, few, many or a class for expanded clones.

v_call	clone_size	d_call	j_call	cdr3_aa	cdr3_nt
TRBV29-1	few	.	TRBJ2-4	CSVALRLAKNIQYF	TGCAGCGTCGCCCTCCGACTTGCCAAAAACATTCAGTACTTC
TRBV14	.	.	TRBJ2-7	CASSRPNPDFFYEQYF	TGTGCCAGCAGCCGACCCAATCCGGACTTTTTCTACGAGCAGTACTTC
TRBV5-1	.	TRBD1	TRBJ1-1	CASSLATGGSTEAFF	TGCGCCAGCAGCTTGGCTACAGGGGGAAGCACTGAAGCTTTCTTT
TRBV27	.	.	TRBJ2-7	CASSYTRSLNEQYF	TGTGCCAGCAGTTATACTAGATCCCTTAACGAGCAGTACTTC
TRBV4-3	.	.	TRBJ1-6	CASSQGGGRGTPLHF	TGCGCCAGCAGCCAGGGAGGGGGTAGAGGCACACCCCTCCACTTT
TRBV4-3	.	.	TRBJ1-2	CASSQEVYGFYGYTF	TGCGCCAGCAGCCAAGAGGTGTACGGTTTCTATGGCTACACCTTC
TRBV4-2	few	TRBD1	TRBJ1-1	CASSPGTGGEEAFF	TGTGCCAGCAGCCCGGGGACAGGGGGCGAGGAAGCTTTCTTT
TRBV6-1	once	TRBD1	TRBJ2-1	CASSATGGYIYNEQFF	TGTGCCAGCAGTGCGACAGGGGGCTATATCTACAATGAGCAGTTCTTC
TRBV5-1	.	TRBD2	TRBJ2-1	CASSLEIVTSGGPSSYNEQFF	TGCGCCAGCAGCTTGGAAATCGTGACTAGCGGGGGGCCGAGCTCCTACAATGAGCAGTTCTTC
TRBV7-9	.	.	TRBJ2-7	CSSTPGVRYEQYF	TGTTCCAGCACCCCAGGGGTCCGCTACGAGCAGTACTTC
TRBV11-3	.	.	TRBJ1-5	CASSLEGRGRQPQHF	TGTGCCAGCAGCTTAGAGGGTCGAGGTCGTCAGCCCCAGCATTTT
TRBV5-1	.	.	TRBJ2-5	CASSRTDQETQYF	TGCGCCAGCAGCAGGACAGACCAAGAGACCCAGTACTTC
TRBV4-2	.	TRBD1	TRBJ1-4	CASSQERGERGLTTNEKLFF	TGTGCCAGCAGCCAAGAAAGGGGTGAAAGGGGGCTGACAACTAATGAAAAACTGTTTTTT
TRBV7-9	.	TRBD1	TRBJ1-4	CASSLQGAMDEKLFF	TGTGCCAGCAGCCTTCAGGGGGCGATGGACGAAAAACTGTTTTTT
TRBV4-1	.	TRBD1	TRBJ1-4	CASSPTGVISEKLFF	TGCGCCAGCAGCCCTACAGGGGTTATAAGCGAAAAACTGTTTTTT
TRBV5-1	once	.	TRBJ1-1	CASSLDRAGTEAFF	TGCGCCAGCAGCTTGGACAGGGCGGGCACTGAAGCTTTCTTT
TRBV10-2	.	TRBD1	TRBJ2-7	CASRTGTGGLEQYF	TGCGCCAGTAGAACCGGGACAGGGGGCCTCGAGCAGTACTTC
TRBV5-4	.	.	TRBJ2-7	CASSLELATYEQYF	TGTGCCAGCAGCTTGGAACTAGCCACCTACGAGCAGTACTTC
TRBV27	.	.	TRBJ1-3	CASSPDGNSGNTIYF	TGTGCCAGCAGCCCCGACGGGAACTCTGGAAACACCATATATTTT
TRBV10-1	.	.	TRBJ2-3	CASSESRQGTDTQYF	TGCGCCAGCAGTGAGTCTCGACAGGGCACAGATACGCAGTATTTT
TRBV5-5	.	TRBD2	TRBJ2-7	CASSLVIAGSYEQYF	TGTGCCAGCAGCTTGGTAATAGCGGGATCCTACGAGCAGTACTTC
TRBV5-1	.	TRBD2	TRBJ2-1	CASSLVLARGGLHEQFF	TGCGCCAGCAGCTTGGTCTTAGCGCGGGGGGGCCTCCATGAGCAGTTCTTC
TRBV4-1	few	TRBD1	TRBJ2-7	CASSQEIRTGSEQYF	TGCGCCAGCAGCCAAGAAATAAGGACAGGTTCCGAGCAGTACTTC
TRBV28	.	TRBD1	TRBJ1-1	CASSPWGQGALNTEAFF	TGTGCCAGCAGCCCTTGGGGGCAGGGGGCTTTGAACACTGAAGCTTTCTTT
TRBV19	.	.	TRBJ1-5	CASREDRLNQPQHF	TGTGCCAGTAGGGAGGACAGACTGAATCAGCCCCAGCATTTT
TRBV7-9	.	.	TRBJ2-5	CSSSLSVGTGGETQYF	TGTTCCAGCAGCTTATCGGTCGGGACTGGGGGTGAGACCCAGTACTTC
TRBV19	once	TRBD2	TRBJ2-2	CASSIRGSGGAVRAGELFF	TGTGCCAGTAGTATACGGGGTAGCGGGGGGGCTGTACGGGCCGGGGAGCTGTTTTTT
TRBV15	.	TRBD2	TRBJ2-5	CATSTGRGIAEYQETQYF	TGTGCCACCAGCACAGGGAGGGGCATAGCGGAGTACCAAGAGACCCAGTACTTC
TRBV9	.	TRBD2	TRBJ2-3	CASSVGSGGATDTQYF	TGTGCCAGCAGCGTAGGCAGCGGGGGGGCCACAGATACGCAGTATTTT
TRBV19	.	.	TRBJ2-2	CASSMGRDTGELFF	TGTGCCAGTAGTATGGGTCGGGACACCGGGGAGCTGTTTTTT
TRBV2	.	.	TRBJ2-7	CASMVSQASYEQYF	TGTGCCAGCATGGTCTCCCAAGCTTCCTACGAGCAGTACTTC
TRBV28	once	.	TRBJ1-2	CASSLVPRANYGYTF	TGTGCCAGCAGTTTAGTCCCCAGGGCTAACTATGGCTACACCTTC
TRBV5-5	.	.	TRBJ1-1	CASSPYRGSMNTEAFF	TGTGCCAGCAGCCCCTATCGGGGAAGCATGAACACTGAAGCTTTCTTT
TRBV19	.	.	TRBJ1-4	CASSISLRGKLFF	TGTGCCAGTAGTATAAGTCTACGAGGAAAACTGTTTTTT
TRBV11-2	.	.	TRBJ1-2	CASSLEGNYGYTF	TGTGCCAGCAGCTTGGAGGGGAACTATGGCTACACCTTC
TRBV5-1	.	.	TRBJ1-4	CASSWRGSNEKLFF	TGCGCCAGCAGCTGGAGGGGTTCTAATGAAAAACTGTTTTTT
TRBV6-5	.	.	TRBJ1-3	CASSYSTVSGNTIYF	TGTGCCAGCAGTTACTCGACTGTTTCAGGAAACACCATATATTTT
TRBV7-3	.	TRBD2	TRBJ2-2	CASSAGLAGGTGELFF	TGTGCCAGCAGCGCTGGACTAGCGGGAGGTACCGGGGAGCTGTTTTTT
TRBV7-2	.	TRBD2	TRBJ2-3	CASIAQAGGFGTQYF	TGTGCCAGCATCGCCCAGGCGGGGGGCTTCGGTACGCAGTATTTT
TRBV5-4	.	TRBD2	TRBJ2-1	CASRAGDPGYNEQFF	TGTGCCAGCAGAGCGGGGGACCCGGGGTACAATGAGCAGTTCTTC
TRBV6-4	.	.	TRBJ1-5	CASRRTDSNQPQHF	TGTGCCAGCAGGAGGACAGATAGCAATCAGCCCCAGCATTTT
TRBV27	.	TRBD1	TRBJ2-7	CASSFEGQGSILYEQYF	TGTGCCAGCAGTTTTGAGGGACAGGGGTCAATTCTCTACGAGCAGTACTTC
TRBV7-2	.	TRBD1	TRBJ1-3	CASSLAGDRSPSSGNTIYF	TGTGCCAGCAGCTTAGCCGGGGACAGGTCTCCTAGTTCTGGAAACACCATATATTTT
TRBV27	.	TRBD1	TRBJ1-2	CASSLRQGAIYGYTF	TGTGCCAGCAGTCTCCGACAGGGGGCCATCTATGGCTACACCTTC
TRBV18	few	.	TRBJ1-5	CASSTEGVQPQHF	TGTGCCAGCTCGACCGAGGGGGTTCAGCCCCAGCATTTT
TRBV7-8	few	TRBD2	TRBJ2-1	CASSTGTSGGWYNEQFF	TGTGCCAGCAGCACAGGGACTAGCGGGGGGTGGTACAATGAGCAGTTCTTC
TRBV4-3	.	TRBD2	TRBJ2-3	CASSQESGGGMTDTQYF	TGCGCCAGCAGCCAAGAAAGTGGGGGGGGAATGACAGATACGCAGTATTTT
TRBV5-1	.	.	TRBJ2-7	CASSSDGVSYEQYF	TGCGCCAGCAGCTCTGACGGGGTCTCCTACGAGCAGTACTTC
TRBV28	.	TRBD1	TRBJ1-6	CATSAHRGQNSPLHF	TGTGCCACTTCCGCCCACAGGGGGCAAAATTCACCCCTCCACTTT
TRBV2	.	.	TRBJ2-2	CASSAKPGYTGELFF	TGTGCCAGCAGTGCCAAGCCAGGGTACACCGGGGAGCTGTTTTTT
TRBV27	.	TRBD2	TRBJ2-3	CASSSPGTSGSTDTQYF	TGTGCCAGCAGTTCCCCTGGGACTAGCGGGAGCACAGATACGCAGTATTTT
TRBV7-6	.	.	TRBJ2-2	CASSFTEANTGELFF	TGTGCCAGCAGCTTTACAGAAGCGAACACCGGGGAGCTGTTTTTT